What follows is one T cell receptor (beta chain) and its context. Germline lookup yields CDR1 MGHRA and CDR2 YSYEKL. The CDR3 loop spans 15 amino acids. Trimming stripped 3 bases from V and 6 bases from J, with 16 bases between. Under the authors' procedure: Scientists estimated how many nucleated cells there were by amplifying reference gene primers. TCRdb keeps only in-frame clones here, not all; method: immunoSEQ multiplex PCR. Clonal size and the V and J genes are those of that table, whereas D and trimming came from the DNA. The data hold tens of thousands of clones, with approximately 84% observed a single time. These data originate in a study of blood T cell repertoires in COVID-19. Whole-study context: The study drew acute and convalescent COVID-19 samples from the United States, Italy and Spain. Sample material is recorded as cDNA or gDNA derived from T cells, B-cell-depleted T cells, or PBMCs.

This TCR derives from a human donor in a cohort sampled during active COVID-19. The V call is TRBV4-1, the J call TRBJ2-3, with a tentative D call TRBD2 (6 bases). The specimen sequenced was peripheral blood. CDR3 bases: TGCGCCAGCAGCCAGGTCGGGAGAAGAGTGGATACGCAGTATTTT. Protein: CASSQVGRRVDTQYF.